This T cell receptor beta chain appears in the sequencing data of a study of T cell repertoires in cytomegalovirus infection. Using its own MiXCR run on the reads, TCRdb lists one record per CDR3 protein. The repertoire holds roughly 570,000 distinct CDR3 sequences, with about 40% as singletons. Turning to this clonotype: Its antigen remains unidentified.

The source was cultured PBMCs, collected from culture after CMV antigen stimulation. The clonotype comes from a human donor in good health (CMV status not recorded). Some clones in this sample may be carry-over from other donors' samples.

In DNA, the CDR3 is TGTGCCAGCAGCTTATCGCCCGTTGGAGATACGCAGTATTTT. Its translation is CASSLSPVGDTQYF. The gene calls are TRBV7-2 and TRBJ2-3; no definite D call. Looked up from germline, CDR1 is SGHTA and CDR2 is FQGNSA. The CDR3 has 14 residues. Trimming stripped 2 bases from V and 5 bases from J, with 11 bases between. Supplemented by reference TRBV7-2 and TRBJ2-3, the full variable domain reads GAGVSQSPSNKVTEKGKDVELRCDPISGHTALYWYRQSLGQGLEFLIYFQGNSAPDKSGLPSDRFSAERTGGSVSTLTIQRTQQEDSAVYLCASSLSPVGDTQYFGPGTRLTVL.